What follows are 28 T cell receptor beta chains derived from one specimen sequenced in a study of T cell changes during pregnancy in multiple sclerosis. Data came from immunoSEQ multiplex PCR; TCRdb stores just in-frame clones and leaves some out. In the table there are about 70,000 clones, 92% of which are singletons. Sequencing used CD8+ T cells from peripheral blood mononuclear cells, obtained in the third trimester of pregnancy. All receptors derive from a female donor in good health, enrolled as a control in a pregnancy study.

The J gene is TRBJ2-1, the V gene TRBV7-9, with D perhaps TRBD1 (6 bases). Trimming removed 3 bases at V and 4 bases at J, with 7 bases between. Germline V lookup: CDR1 SEHNR, CDR2 FQNEAQ (reference sequence). This CDR3 has 13 residues. The CDR3, as DNA: TGTGCCAGCAGCTTCGGACAGTACAATGAGCAGTTCTTC. Protein sequence: CASSFGQYNEQFF. The whole variable domain, remainder taken from reference TRBV7-9 and TRBJ2-1, is DTGVSQNPRHKITKRGQNVTFRCDPISEHNRLYWYRQTLGQGPEFLTYFQNEAQLEKSRLLSDRFSAERPKGSFSTLEIQRTEQGDSAMYLCASSFGQYNEQFFGPGTRLTVL.

The chain uses TRBV27 and TRBJ2-2, with 9 positions matching TRBD1. This CDR3 comprises 13 residues. CDR1 MNHEY and CDR2 SMNVEV come from the germline V gene (reference sequence). V lost 8 bases and J lost 7; bases outside the gene matches: 5. The CDR3 spells CASLQGAGGELFF. Here the CDR3 DNA reads TGTGCCAGCTTACAGGGGGCGGGCGGGGAGCTGTTTTTT.

This sequence joins TRBV27 and TRBJ2-3, with 8 bases that match TRBD1. The germline CDR1 and CDR2 sequences are MNHEY and SMNVEV (reference sequence). The V gene end was trimmed by 3 bases and the J gene end by 0 bases; junction bases not matched to a gene: 8. CDR3 length equals 17 residues. The CDR3, as DNA: TGTGCCAGCAGTTTGATACGAGGGACAGGAAGCACAGATACGCAGTATTTT. Translated: CASSLIRGTGSTDTQYF.

This clone came up once. The chain has TRBV5-8 and TRBJ1-6; perhaps TRBD1 as D (5 bases). The germline gives CDR1 SGHTS, CDR2 YDEGEE. V lost 3 bases to trimming and J lost 11 bases, with 6 bases between them. The length of the CDR3 is 11 residues. CDR3 sequence: CASSWGPPLHF. The DNA for the CDR3 is TGTGCCAGCAGCTGGGGCCCACCCCTCCACTTT.

V usage is TRBV27 and J usage is TRBJ1-2, with a possible D match to TRBD1 (6 bases). This CDR3 spans 14 amino acids. Germline V gene data show CDR1 as MNHEY and CDR2 as SMNVEV (reference sequence). V lost 10 bases and J 0 bases, leaving 15 bases between the germline ends. The CDR3 DNA is TGTGCCACCTTACGGACAGAACCTAACTATGGCTACACCTTC. Translating it yields CATLRTEPNYGYTF.

The CDR3 coding sequence is TGTGCCAGCAGTTACCCGGGGTCTAACTATGGCTACACCTTC. Translating gives CASSYPGSNYGYTF. The chain has TRBV6-6 and TRBJ1-2; D gene ambiguous. V lost 2 bases and J 0 bases, leaving 7 bases between the germline ends. Germline V gene lookup returns CDR1 MNHNY and CDR2 SVGAGI (reference sequence). The CDR3 is made up of 14 amino acids.

The V gene is TRBV15, the J gene TRBJ2-3; 10 positions agree with TRBD2. The V segment lost 4 bases and the J segment 2 bases; nucleotides outside the gene matches: 9. The CDR3 extends over 17 amino acids. CDR1 and CDR2 (germline): LNHNV, YYDKDF (reference sequence). This chain's CDR3 is CATSTQRLAGLTDTQYF. CDR3 bases: TGTGCCACCAGCACCCAGCGACTAGCGGGTCTCACAGATACGCAGTATTTT.

J is TRBJ2-6 and V is TRBV6-1; TRBD1 matches at 10 bases. V dropped 4 bases and J dropped 4; count of bases not matched to a gene: 7. Germline V gene sequence: CDR1 MNHNS, CDR2 SASEGT. This CDR3 contains 17 residues. DNA of the CDR3: TGTGCCAGCAGTGGACAGGGGGCGGCCTGGGGGGCCAACGTCCTGACTTTC. Protein sequence: CASSGQGAAWGANVLTF.

The chain couples TRBV7-9 to TRBJ2-2; TRBD1 agrees at 7 bases. The germline V gene encodes CDR1 SEHNR and CDR2 FQNEAQ (reference sequence). V shed 4 bases, J shed 5 bases, and the junction held 10 bases outside the gene matches. CDR3 length equals 16 residues. CDR3 residues: CASSSGTESLTGELFF. As DNA, the CDR3 is TGTGCCAGCAGCTCCGGGACAGAGAGTTTAACCGGGGAGCTGTTTTTT.

This clone was counted a single time. This chain connects TRBV9 to TRBJ2-2, with unresolved D. This CDR3 contains 12 residues. Germline V gene sequence: CDR1 SGDLS, CDR2 YYNGEE. Trimming removed 3 bases from V and 5 bases from J, with 5 bases in between. The CDR3 nucleotides are TGTGCCAGCAGCGACCTAACCGGGGAGCTGTTTTTT. It specifies CASSDLTGELFF. Combining the CDR3 with reference TRBV9 and TRBJ2-2 gives the whole variable domain DSGVTQTPKHLITATGQRVTLRCSPRSGDLSVYWYQQSLDQGLQFLIQYYNGEERAKGNILERFSAQQFPDLHSELNLSSLELGDSALYFCASSDLTGELFFGEGSRLTVL.

The chain couples TRBV25-1 to TRBJ1-4, with 7 positions matching TRBD1. Germline CDR1 reads MGHDK; CDR2 reads SYGVNS. The CDR3 covers 18 residues. The trim removed 4 bases at V and 4 bases at J, leaving 15 bases unmatched. CDR3 residues: CASSGAGGPDNYNEKLFF. The CDR3 DNA follows: TGTGCCAGCAGTGGGGCAGGGGGTCCCGATAACTATAATGAAAAACTGTTTTTT.

V usage is TRBV30 and J usage is TRBJ1-1, with TRBD1 as a possible D gene (6 bases). Trimming cost V 3 bases and J 5 bases, with 13 bases left between them. The CDR3 contains 13 residues. The germline gives CDR1 GTSNPN, CDR2 SVGIG (reference sequence). The CDR3 DNA sequence: TGTGCCTGGAGGGCAGGGGCAAGAACTGAAGCTTTCTTT. Encoded protein: CAWRAGARTEAFF.

The sample holds one count of this clone. The V call is TRBV30, the J call TRBJ2-2, with TRBD1 matching over 10 bases. Germline V lookup: CDR1 GTSNPN, CDR2 SVGIG (reference sequence). This CDR3 contains 13 residues. J lost 6 bases, V lost 3 bases, and 1 base had no gene match. In DNA, the CDR3 is TGTGCCTGGAGGGGGACAGGGGCCGGGGAGCTGTTTTTT. It is translated as CAWRGTGAGELFF.

The CDR3 region is CASSLALWGDYTEAFF. The CDR3 bases are TGTGCCAGCAGCTTAGCGTTGTGGGGGGATTACACTGAAGCTTTCTTT. V is TRBV7-2 and J is TRBJ1-1, with D perhaps matching TRBD1 (5 bases). The V and J ends lost 0 bases and 3 bases respectively, with 14 bases between them. The CDR3 runs to 16 residues. Germline V lookup: CDR1 SGHTA, CDR2 FQGNSA.

The gene calls are TRBV6-1 and TRBJ2-5; 10 bases fit TRBD1. V lost 6 bases to trimming and J lost 5 bases; unmatched junction nucleotides: 9. The CDR3 covers 15 residues. The germline V gene encodes CDR1 MNHNS and CDR2 SASEGT. The CDR3 coding sequence is TGTGCCAGCAGCGACAGACAGGGGGCTGGTGAGACCCAGTACTTC. It is translated as CASSDRQGAGETQYF.

V usage is TRBV19 and J usage is TRBJ1-1; D not resolved. The CDR3 totals 11 residues. Germline lookup yields CDR1 LNHDA and CDR2 SQIVND (reference sequence). Written as DNA, the CDR3 is TGTGCTGCGTTAGGAGAGCTGGGAGCTTTCTTT. Translation: CAALGELGAFF.

Only a few counts were recorded for this clone. The J gene is TRBJ1-1, the V gene TRBV7-9, with no clear D. Looked up from germline, CDR1 is SEHNR and CDR2 is FQNEAQ (reference sequence). Trimming stripped 7 bases from V and 4 bases from J, with 13 bases between. CDR3 length equals 13 residues. CDR3 amino acids: CASMEGASTEAFF. CDR3 nucleotides: TGTGCCAGCATGGAGGGCGCGTCCACTGAAGCTTTCTTT.

CDR3 region: CASSVAGTAGNTIYF. The CDR3 DNA is TGTGCCAGCAGCGTAGCAGGGACAGCTGGAAACACCATATATTTT. V usage is TRBV9 and J usage is TRBJ1-3; TRBD1 matches at 7 bases. The ends lost 0 bases at V and 2 bases at J; junction bases unmatched: 2. Germline V gives CDR1 SGDLS, CDR2 YYNGEE. The CDR3 loop spans 15 amino acids.

This clone was observed a single time. The chain is built from TRBV4-1 and TRBJ2-2; D might be TRBD2 (5 bases). Trimming left V 4 bases short and J 5 bases short, with 5 bases between. This CDR3 region has 12 residues. Germline V gene data show CDR1 as MGHRA and CDR2 as YSYEKL. The CDR3 region is CASSPGTGELFF. The DNA of the CDR3 is TGCGCCAGCAGCCCGGGGACCGGGGAGCTGTTTTTT.

This clone showed up just a few times. CDR3 DNA: TGCGCCAGCAGCTTCTGGGGCTACACTGAAGCTTTCTTT. Amino acid sequence: CASSFWGYTEAFF. This sequence joins TRBV5-1 and TRBJ1-1; D possibly corresponds to TRBD1 (5 bases). Germline-derived CDR1 and CDR2 are SGHRS and YFSETQ. The CDR3 has 13 amino acids. V was shortened by 2 bases and J by 3 bases, with 8 bases between the two germline ends.

CDR3 loop: CASSDSDRGAGELFF. The CDR3 DNA is TGTGCCAGCAGTGACTCGGACAGGGGCGCCGGGGAGCTGTTTTTT. J is TRBJ2-2 and V is TRBV6-4; TRBD1 agrees at 9 bases. Germline trimming cut 0 bases from V and 6 bases from J; bases unmatched to any gene: 2. The CDR3 is 15 residues long. Germline loops: CDR1 MRHNA, CDR2 SNTAGT.

The chain links TRBV27 to TRBJ1-1; 7 bases match TRBD1. The CDR3 is made up of 17 amino acids. After removal of 0 bases from V and 4 bases from J, the junction contained 11 bases not matched to a gene. CDR1 and CDR2 (germline): MNHEY, SMNVEV (reference sequence). The chain's CDR3 is CASSLSGFGRGPTEAFF. The CDR3 DNA reads TGTGCCAGCAGTTTATCGGGCTTCGGGAGGGGGCCCACTGAAGCTTTCTTT.

The chain recombines TRBV5-1 with TRBJ1-1, with 7 bases identical to TRBD1. Germline V CDR1 and CDR2: SGHRS, YFSETQ. CDR3 length equals 17 residues. The J segment lost 0 bases and the V segment lost 5 bases, leaving 13 bases of the junction unmatched. The CDR3 sequence is CASSSTDRAIMNTEAFF. CDR3 sequence (DNA): TGCGCCAGCAGTTCTACAGACAGGGCGATCATGAACACTGAAGCTTTCTTT.

This clone was seen a single time. The chain is built from TRBV6-1 and TRBJ2-7, with D possibly matching TRBD2 (5 bases). V lost 5 bases and J lost 2, with 13 bases in between. CDR3 length equals 14 residues. Germline V gene data show CDR1 as MNHNS and CDR2 as SASEGT. The CDR3 DNA follows: TGTGCCAGCAGTTCCTCAGGAGGAACCTACGAGCAGTACTTC. Protein sequence: CASSSSGGTYEQYF.

This sequence joins TRBV19 and TRBJ2-7; D might be TRBD2 (7 bases). This CDR3 is built from 15 residues. CDR1 is LNHDA and CDR2 is SQIVND in the germline V gene (reference sequence). V lost 4 bases and J lost 1, with 14 bases in between. CDR3 DNA: TGTGCCAGTAGTACCCGGGGGCGGGGGTCCTACGAGCAGTACTTC. It encodes CASSTRGRGSYEQYF.

V and J are TRBV29-1 and TRBJ1-2; D is undetermined. Germline CDR1 is SQVTM and CDR2 is ANQGSEA. This CDR3 comprises 12 residues. Trimming shortened V by 2 bases and J by 6 bases, and 10 bases separated the two germline ends. CDR3 region: CSVESGSNGYTF. The CDR3 DNA is TGCAGCGTTGAAAGTGGTTCTAATGGCTACACCTTC.

This chain uses TRBV27 with TRBJ1-1, with D possibly being TRBD1 (5 bases). The CDR3 length is 11 residues. V dropped 4 bases and J dropped 9 bases, with 9 bases sitting between them. Germline-derived CDR1 and CDR2 are MNHEY and SMNVEV (reference sequence). CDR3 amino acids: CASSWGGKAFF. For the CDR3, the DNA is TGTGCCAGCAGTTGGGGGGGTAAAGCTTTCTTT.

The J gene is TRBJ2-5, the V gene TRBV28; TRBD2 aligns across 8 bases. V lost 5 bases and J lost 5; bases outside the gene matches: 13. The CDR3 contains 16 residues. Germline loops: CDR1 MDHEN, CDR2 SYDVKM. The CDR3 region has the DNA TGTGCCAGCAGTCTAGGGGCCAGCGGGGGTGGGGAGACCCAGTACTTC. Amino acids: CASSLGASGGGETQYF.